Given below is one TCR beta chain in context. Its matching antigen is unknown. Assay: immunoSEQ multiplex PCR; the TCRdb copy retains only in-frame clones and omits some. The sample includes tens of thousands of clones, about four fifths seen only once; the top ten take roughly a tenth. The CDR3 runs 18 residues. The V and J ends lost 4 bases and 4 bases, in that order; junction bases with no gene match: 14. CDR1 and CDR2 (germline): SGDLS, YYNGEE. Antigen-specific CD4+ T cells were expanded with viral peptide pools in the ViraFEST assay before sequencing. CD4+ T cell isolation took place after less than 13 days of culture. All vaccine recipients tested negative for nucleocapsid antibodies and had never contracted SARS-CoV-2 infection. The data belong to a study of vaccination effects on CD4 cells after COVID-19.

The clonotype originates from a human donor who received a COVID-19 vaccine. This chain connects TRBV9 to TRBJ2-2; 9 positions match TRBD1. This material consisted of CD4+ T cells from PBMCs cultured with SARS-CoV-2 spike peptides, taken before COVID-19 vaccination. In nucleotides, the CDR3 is TGTGCCAGCAGCTCGTCCCGGGACAGGGATCGAGGCACCGGGGAGCTGTTTTTT. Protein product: CASSSSRDRDRGTGELFF.